The sequence of this T cell receptor (beta chain) was determined in a study of CD8 T cells in Susac syndrome. The study sequenced TCR beta in blood CD8+ and CD4+ T cells. Multiple sclerosis controls were treatment-naive patients with stable or active relapsing-remitting disease. The CD8+ and CD4+ T cells were negatively isolated, with the TEMRA cells enriched by FACS. The J segment lost 5 bases and the V segment lost 2 bases, leaving 3 bases of the junction unmatched. From germline, CDR1 is SGDLS and CDR2 YYNGEE. This CDR3 has 13 residues. Reverse transcription of about 0.45 to 1 ug RNA was performed with random hexamers. immunoSEQ multiplex PCR amplified TCR beta CDR3 across 54 Vbeta, 13 Jbeta. One entry per CDR3 protein, called by TCRdb with MiXCR from the immunoSEQ multiplex PCR reads. The sample lists about 430,000 distinct CDR3 sequences; approximately 85% were seen once.

The sequence derives from a human donor with multiple sclerosis. The rearrangement joins TRBV9 to TRBJ1-1, with 7 bases fitting TRBD1. The specimen sequenced was CD8+ T cells from PBMCs. The CDR3 region has the DNA TGTGCCAGCAGCGTCACAGGGGTGACTGAAGCTTTCTTT. Encoded protein: CASSVTGVTEAFF.